This TCR beta chain was recorded in a study of cytomegalovirus exposure and HLA in healthy donors. The method was immunoSEQ multiplex PCR; TCRdb's version includes in-frame clones alone and lacks a portion of them. Of 260,000 or so clones detected, around 87% appear once; the ten largest clones hold around 3%. Findings of the study overall: Across donors, most TCRs were seen rarely, yet some public ones were widespread. A list of 150 to 200 TCR beta chains associated with cytomegalovirus was given.

As regards this clone: What it binds is not known.

This clonotype originated in a man between 18 and 29 years old in good health and CMV-seronegative. What was sequenced was PBMCs.

Here the CDR3 reads CSVVARISDRMNTEAFF. The CDR3 region has the DNA TGCAGCGTTGTGGCCCGCATCTCGGACAGGATGAACACTGAAGCTTTCTTT. J is TRBJ1-1 and V is TRBV29-1; 7 positions match TRBD1. The CDR3 runs 17 residues. V dropped 4 bases and J dropped 0; count of bases not matched to a gene: 14. Germline CDR1 and CDR2: SQVTM and ANQGSEA. Looking up the rest from reference TRBV29-1 and TRBJ1-1 gives the full variable domain: SAVISQKPSRDICQRGTSLTIQCQVDSQVTMMFWYRQQPGQSLTLIATANQGSEATYESGFVIDKFPISRPNLTFSTLTVSNMSPEDSSIYLCSVVARISDRMNTEAFFGQGTRLTVV.